This is a list of T cell receptor beta chains from one sample in a study of shared clonotypes between healthy human individuals. Produced via immunoSEQ multiplex PCR; TCRdb's table is partial and in-frame only. The data hold over a million clones, with 98% to 99% observed a single time. Sequenced sample: naive CD4+ T cells sorted from blood. Receptors were obtained from a young man in good health. Each CDR3 is given without its conserved first and last residue. A D gene is named only where the DNA matches it firmly. The size of a clone is reported for some rows only, either as once, few or many, or as a class for expanded clones.

V gene: TRBV9; clone size: -; D gene: -; J gene: TRBJ2-1; CDR3 protein: ASSGAGSSHNEQF
V gene: TRBV18; clone size: once; D gene: -; J gene: TRBJ2-5; CDR3 protein: ASSPGGGETQY
V gene: TRBV7-9; clone size: -; D gene: -; J gene: TRBJ2-1; CDR3 protein: ASSLSVNEQF
V gene: TRBV9; clone size: -; D gene: TRBD2; J gene: TRBJ2-1; CDR3 protein: ASSVAPAGGPYEQF
V gene: TRBV6-1; clone size: -; D gene: TRBD2; J gene: TRBJ2-7; CDR3 protein: AGDPGAGGSYEQY
V gene: TRBV7-8; clone size: -; D gene: -; J gene: TRBJ2-2; CDR3 protein: ASGGALNTGELF
V gene: TRBV5-1; clone size: -; D gene: -; J gene: TRBJ2-2; CDR3 protein: ASGWTDNTGELF
V gene: TRBV18; clone size: once; D gene: TRBD2; J gene: TRBJ2-7; CDR3 protein: ASSPIGGTSGPYEQY
V gene: TRBV6-5; clone size: -; D gene: -; J gene: TRBJ1-1; CDR3 protein: ASRQSRNTEAF
V gene: TRBV9; clone size: -; D gene: -; J gene: TRBJ2-5; CDR3 protein: ASSKTGRGETQY
V gene: TRBV11-2; clone size: -; D gene: -; J gene: TRBJ2-7; CDR3 protein: ASSPSGGREQY
V gene: TRBV5-1; clone size: few; D gene: TRBD2; J gene: TRBJ2-1; CDR3 protein: ASSLVPDPRGGQF
V gene: TRBV7-9; clone size: -; D gene: -; J gene: TRBJ2-1; CDR3 protein: ASSLATTGNEQF
V gene: TRBV11-3; clone size: -; D gene: -; J gene: TRBJ2-1; CDR3 protein: ASSLGPGLTYNEQF
V gene: TRBV29-1; clone size: -; D gene: -; J gene: TRBJ2-7; CDR3 protein: SVLADSSSYEQY
V gene: TRBV7-6; clone size: -; D gene: -; J gene: TRBJ2-3; CDR3 protein: ASSLAWDDTQY
V gene: TRBV7-9; clone size: once; D gene: -; J gene: TRBJ1-5; CDR3 protein: ASSPGGLDASNQPQH
V gene: TRBV7-9; clone size: -; D gene: -; J gene: TRBJ1-2; CDR3 protein: ASKRRGQDYGYT
V gene: TRBV5-1; clone size: once; D gene: -; J gene: TRBJ2-1; CDR3 protein: ASSISWEQF
V gene: TRBV4-1; clone size: -; D gene: -; J gene: TRBJ2-7; CDR3 protein: ASSLMSGSSVEQY
V gene: TRBV9; clone size: -; D gene: -; J gene: TRBJ2-7; CDR3 protein: ASSVAVGASYEQY
V gene: TRBV6-6; clone size: -; D gene: -; J gene: TRBJ1-2; CDR3 protein: ASSLATEHYGYT
V gene: TRBV4-3; clone size: -; D gene: -; J gene: TRBJ1-5; CDR3 protein: AEGCQPQH
V gene: TRBV5-1; clone size: -; D gene: -; J gene: TRBJ1-4; CDR3 protein: ASSLESATNEKLF
V gene: TRBV28; clone size: once; D gene: TRBD2; J gene: TRBJ2-7; CDR3 protein: ASSQPGLARYEQY
V gene: TRBV14; clone size: -; D gene: -; J gene: TRBJ2-7; CDR3 protein: ASSVAGAYEQY
V gene: TRBV30; clone size: -; D gene: -; J gene: TRBJ2-3; CDR3 protein: AWRWGLSTDTQY
V gene: TRBV7-3; clone size: once; D gene: TRBD1; J gene: TRBJ1-5; CDR3 protein: ASSRDSYQPQH
V gene: TRBV19; clone size: -; D gene: -; J gene: TRBJ2-3; CDR3 protein: ASSIGRALDTQY
V gene: TRBV6-6; clone size: -; D gene: -; J gene: TRBJ2-1; CDR3 protein: ASSYSSLVAQDEQF
V gene: TRBV25-1; clone size: -; D gene: TRBD2; J gene: TRBJ2-1; CDR3 protein: ASSRTSGSYEQF
V gene: TRBV27; clone size: -; D gene: TRBD2; J gene: TRBJ2-7; CDR3 protein: ASSPRVGGAEQY
V gene: TRBV15; clone size: -; D gene: -; J gene: TRBJ2-7; CDR3 protein: ATSREATFYEQY
V gene: TRBV28; clone size: -; D gene: -; J gene: TRBJ1-4; CDR3 protein: ASRTGQTQKLF
V gene: TRBV20-1; clone size: -; D gene: -; J gene: TRBJ2-3; CDR3 protein: SARVSDTQY
V gene: TRBV9; clone size: -; D gene: TRBD1; J gene: TRBJ1-5; CDR3 protein: ASSPTGSNQPQH
V gene: TRBV10-3; clone size: -; D gene: TRBD2; J gene: TRBJ2-5; CDR3 protein: AISRGGKEETQY
V gene: TRBV2; clone size: once; D gene: -; J gene: TRBJ2-3; CDR3 protein: ASSDTTRTDTQY
V gene: TRBV28; clone size: -; D gene: -; J gene: TRBJ2-2; CDR3 protein: ASSYWGAGELF
V gene: TRBV15; clone size: -; D gene: -; J gene: TRBJ1-5; CDR3 protein: ATSFFRDSNQPQH
V gene: TRBV5-4; clone size: -; D gene: -; J gene: TRBJ2-5; CDR3 protein: ASSSYTSETQY
V gene: TRBV5-1; clone size: -; D gene: TRBD2; J gene: TRBJ2-1; CDR3 protein: ASIKREEIPDEQF
V gene: TRBV4-1; clone size: -; D gene: -; J gene: TRBJ1-1; CDR3 protein: ASSQEGQGGGEAF
V gene: TRBV7-2; clone size: -; D gene: -; J gene: TRBJ2-7; CDR3 protein: ASSRRFGEQY
V gene: TRBV5-5; clone size: -; D gene: -; J gene: TRBJ1-2; CDR3 protein: ASSPTGVYYGYT
V gene: TRBV7-2; clone size: -; D gene: TRBD2; J gene: TRBJ2-1; CDR3 protein: ASSLAGRSYNEQF